These T cell receptor beta chains were read from a single sample in a study of T-cell reconstitution after alpha-beta-depleted transplantation in children. One entry per CDR3 protein, called by TCRdb with MiXCR from the PCR reads. The sample carries some 280,000 distinct CDR3 sequences, 9.9% recorded once. The starting material was PBMCs from the stem cell graft donor, obtained from the stem cell graft. The source of these receptors is a human donor who donated a stem cell graft to a child with SCID. The CDR3 runs from the conserved cysteine through the conserved F or W. The D gene is left open where the match is weak. Some rows mark clone size as missing; the rest say once, few, many or name a class of expanded clone.

v_call: TRBV18
cdr3_length: 14
d_call: NA
j_call: TRBJ1-2
clone_size: NA
cdr3_aa: CASSPPRPGEGYTF
cdr3_nt: TGTGCCAGCTCACCACCGAGGCCAGGGGAAGGCTACACCTTC

v_call: TRBV12-3/TRBV12-4
cdr3_length: 14
d_call: TRBD1
j_call: TRBJ1-2
clone_size: many
cdr3_aa: CASSFGQGYYGYTF
cdr3_nt: TGTGCCAGCAGTTTCGGACAGGGGTACTATGGCTACACCTTC

v_call: TRBV6-1
cdr3_length: 14
d_call: NA
j_call: TRBJ1-1
clone_size: NA
cdr3_aa: CASIQGGMNTEAFF
cdr3_nt: TGTGCCAGCATCCAGGGAGGCATGAACACTGAAGCTTTCTTT

v_call: TRBV4-1
cdr3_length: 14
d_call: TRBD1
j_call: TRBJ2-3
clone_size: few
cdr3_aa: CASSQVQGADTQYF
cdr3_nt: TGCGCCAGCAGCCAAGTTCAGGGGGCAGATACGCAGTATTTT

v_call: TRBV7-3
cdr3_length: 16
d_call: NA
j_call: TRBJ2-3
clone_size: few
cdr3_aa: CASSLPRAEGTDTQYF
cdr3_nt: TGTGCCAGCAGCTTACCCCGGGCGGAGGGCACAGATACGCAGTATTTT

v_call: TRBV20-1
cdr3_length: 13
d_call: NA
j_call: TRBJ2-3
clone_size: NA
cdr3_aa: CSALGGGGDTQYF
cdr3_nt: TGCAGTGCTCTCGGAGGGGGAGGAGATACGCAGTATTTT

v_call: TRBV6-5
cdr3_length: 14
d_call: NA
j_call: TRBJ1-1
clone_size: few
cdr3_aa: CALHPRDRNTEAFF
cdr3_nt: TGTGCCCTCCACCCAAGGGACCGGAACACTGAAGCTTTCTTT

v_call: TRBV12-3/TRBV12-4
cdr3_length: 12
d_call: NA
j_call: TRBJ2-7
clone_size: few
cdr3_aa: CASSLERSEQYF
cdr3_nt: TGTGCCAGCAGTTTGGAAAGAAGCGAGCAGTACTTC

v_call: TRBV12-3/TRBV12-4
cdr3_length: 16
d_call: NA
j_call: TRBJ2-5
clone_size: many
cdr3_aa: CASSALGFPEGETQYF
cdr3_nt: TGTGCCAGCAGCGCCCTAGGGTTCCCCGAAGGAGAGACCCAGTACTTC

v_call: TRBV12-3/TRBV12-4
cdr3_length: 15
d_call: NA
j_call: TRBJ1-3
clone_size: few
cdr3_aa: CASSWDGTSGNTIYF
cdr3_nt: TGTGCCAGCAGTTGGGACGGAACCTCTGGAAACACCATATATTTT

v_call: TRBV5-5
cdr3_length: 15
d_call: TRBD1
j_call: TRBJ2-1
clone_size: few
cdr3_aa: CASSPRDREYNEQFF
cdr3_nt: TGTGCCAGCAGCCCGCGGGACAGGGAATACAATGAGCAGTTCTTC

v_call: TRBV5-5
cdr3_length: 15
d_call: TRBD1
j_call: TRBJ1-1
clone_size: NA
cdr3_aa: CASSLVAGGYTEAFF
cdr3_nt: TGTGCCAGCAGCTTGGTGGCAGGGGGGTACACTGAAGCTTTCTTT

v_call: TRBV7-2
cdr3_length: 16
d_call: NA
j_call: TRBJ1-4
clone_size: NA
cdr3_aa: CASSLVARSTNEKLFF
cdr3_nt: TGTGCCAGCAGCTTAGTTGCGCGTTCAACTAATGAAAAACTGTTTTTT